These 18 T cell receptor beta chains share one sample of origin, sequenced in a study of T cells in Graves' hyperthyroidism and ophthalmopathy. Amplification targeted TCR beta CDR3 regions from RNA transcripts. Using the HTBI primer set, a first-round RT-PCR was run on the TCR CDR3. Using its own MiXCR run on the multiplex PCR reads, TCRdb lists one record per CDR3 protein. Of over 200,000 distinct CDR3 sequences in the sample, just over 14% are singletons; the top ten hold about 14%. The source material was blood. The receptors stem from a woman aged 40 to 50 with Graves' hyperthyroidism that later progressed to Graves' ophthalmopathy.

The J gene is TRBJ2-1, the V gene TRBV5-6; D is unresolved. The germline gives CDR1 SGHDT, CDR2 YYEEEE. The V end was cut by 0 bases, the J end by 3 bases, with 10 bases between. The CDR3 covers 15 residues. The CDR3 region is CASSLAGSNYNEQFF. Written as DNA, the CDR3 is TGTGCCAGCAGCTTGGCTGGTAGTAACTACAATGAGCAGTTCTTC. Variable domain in full (rest from reference TRBV5-6 and TRBJ2-1): DAGVTQSPTHLIKTRGQQVTLRCSPKSGHDTVSWYQQALGQGPQFIFQYYEEEERQRGNFPDRFSGHQFPNYSSELNVNALLLGDSALYLCASSLAGSNYNEQFFGPGTRLTVL.

This clonotype was found many times. The V and J genes are TRBV20-1 and TRBJ2-2, with D possibly TRBD1 on 7 matching bases. The germline V gene encodes CDR1 DFQATT and CDR2 SNEGSKA (reference sequence). The CDR3 totals 15 residues. With 5 bases removed from V and 7 bases from J, the gap between germline ends came to 20 bases. CDR3 sequence (DNA): TGCAGTGCTCCTCCAAAGGGGGCGGGGATCGGGGAGCTGTTTTTT. This sequence encodes CSAPPKGAGIGELFF.

This clonotype has at least ten counts. The gene calls are TRBV27 and TRBJ1-1; possibly TRBD1 for D (5 bases). The CDR3 spans 14 residues. V was trimmed by 7 bases and J by 4 bases, leaving 16 bases between them. CDR1 is MNHEY and CDR2 is SMNVEV in the germline V gene (reference sequence). DNA for the CDR3: TGTGCCAGCAATAAGCAGGGTCTCGGCACTGAAGCTTTCTTT. Amino acid sequence: CASNKQGLGTEAFF.

The chain is built from TRBV6-5 and TRBJ2-7, with TRBD2 matching over 11 bases. Germline V gene sequence: CDR1 MNHEY, CDR2 SVGAGI. This CDR3 spans 17 amino acids. V shed 0 bases, J shed 3 bases, and the junction held 7 bases outside the gene matches. As DNA, the CDR3 is TGTGCCAGCAGTTACTCGAATTTCGGGACTAGCGGCTACGAGCAGTACTTC. This codes for CASSYSNFGTSGYEQYF.

This clonotype was detected many times. The J gene is TRBJ2-7, the V gene TRBV14; no firm D call. Per the germline V gene, CDR1 is SGHDN and CDR2 is FVKESK. Trimming took off 4 bases at V and 5 bases at J, with 12 bases between the two ends. The CDR3 runs 13 residues. CDR3 amino acids: CASSRTLSHEQYF. In DNA form, the CDR3 reads TGTGCCAGCAGCCGCACGCTGAGCCACGAGCAGTACTTC.

The rearrangement joins TRBV2 to TRBJ2-3; possible D gene TRBD1, 6 bases. The V end was cut by 4 bases, the J end by 3 bases, with 14 bases between. Germline V lookup: CDR1 SNHLY, CDR2 FYNNEI. The length of the CDR3 is 15 residues. The CDR3 DNA reads TGTGCCAGCAGTGTCCCCAGGGGTGGTACAGATACGCAGTATTTT. Translating gives CASSVPRGGTDTQYF.

This clonotype has at least ten counts. The rearrangement links TRBV7-9 to TRBJ2-5; tentative D call: TRBD1 (5 bases). Germline V gives CDR1 SEHNR, CDR2 FQNEAQ (reference sequence). Trimming took 2 bases from V and 5 from J, leaving 12 bases between them. The CDR3 is 14 amino acids. Written as DNA, the CDR3 is TGTGCCAGCAGCTTATTTAGGGGCCGGGAGACCCAGTACTTC. This gives the protein CASSLFRGRETQYF.

This clonotype was picked up a small number of times. The rearrangement links TRBV7-3 to TRBJ2-1, with TRBD2 matching over 11 bases. This CDR3 has 18 residues. V lost 2 bases, J lost 5 bases, and 11 bases stayed unmatched. Germline V gives CDR1 SGHTA, CDR2 FQGTGA. CDR3 region: CASSLVSLAGGINNEQFF. The CDR3, as DNA: TGTGCCAGCAGCTTAGTTTCCCTAGCGGGAGGCATAAACAATGAGCAGTTCTTC.

This clonotype was observed many times. V and J are TRBV7-9 and TRBJ2-1; 7 positions match TRBD2. The CDR3 consists of 15 residues. With 5 bases clipped from V and 7 bases from J, the junction kept 11 bases outside the gene matches. The germline V gene encodes CDR1 SEHNR and CDR2 FQNEAQ (reference sequence). The DNA for the CDR3 is TGTGCCAGCAGCCGGGGAGGGCCTGGGGATAATGAGCAGTTCTTC. This codes for CASSRGGPGDNEQFF.

This clonotype occurred a few times. This sequence joins TRBV6-1 and TRBJ1-1, with TRBD1 matching over 10 bases. Germline values: CDR1 MNHNS, CDR2 SASEGT. This CDR3 spans 15 amino acids. V was pared by 6 bases and J by 3 bases, with 7 bases of the junction left unmatched. CDR3 in DNA: TGTGCCAGCAGGCCTACCGGGACAGGGGACACTGAAGCTTTCTTT. This gives the protein CASRPTGTGDTEAFF.

This clonotype has at least ten counts. The rearrangement joins TRBV3-1 to TRBJ1-6; D unclear. The CDR3 consists of 14 residues. The V end lost 2 bases, the J end lost 6 bases, and 8 bases lay between the germline ends. Germline CDR1 is LGHDT and CDR2 is YNNKEL (reference sequence). The CDR3 here is CASSQPVFNSPLHF. The CDR3 DNA is TGTGCCAGCAGCCAACCGGTGTTTAATTCACCCCTCCACTTT. The full variable domain, with the rest looked up from reference TRBV3-1 and TRBJ1-6, is DTAVSQTPKYLVTQMGNDKSIKCEQNLGHDTMYWYKQDSKKFLKIMFSYNNKELIINETVPNRFSPKSPDKAHLNLHINSLELGDSAVYFCASSQPVFNSPLHFGNGTRLTVT.

This clonotype was detected ten times or more. The CDR3 loop reads CATGLSGRPEQYF. The CDR3 nucleotides read TGTGCCACCGGCCTTAGCGGGAGGCCCGAGCAGTACTTC. V usage is TRBV6-2 or TRBV6-3 and J usage is TRBJ2-7, with TRBD2 matching over 10 bases. The CDR3 consists of 13 residues. CDR1 is MNHEY and CDR2 is SVGEGT in the germline V gene. V was clipped by 10 bases and J by 6 bases; unmatched bases: 9.

In the case of this clonotype: A much larger clone differs from this one at a single base, so this may be a read error. The chain links TRBV27 to TRBJ2-7; 12 positions match TRBD2. The CDR3 sequence is 16 residues long. Germline V gene lookup returns CDR1 MNHEY and CDR2 SMNVEV (reference sequence). The V and J ends lost 8 bases and 2 bases, in that order; junction bases with no gene match: 10. CDR3: CASGKSWTSGTYEQYF. CDR3 DNA sequence: TGTGCCAGCGGTAAATCGTGGACTAGCGGGACCTACGAGCAGTACTTC.

This clonotype has at least ten counts. The CDR3 coding sequence is TGTGCCAGCAGCCCATGGACTAGCGGGAGTAAACACGAGCAGTACTTC. It codes for CASSPWTSGSKHEQYF. The chain links TRBV7-9 to TRBJ2-7; 13 nucleotides align to TRBD2. The CDR3 length is 16 residues. The germline gives CDR1 SEHNR, CDR2 FQNEAQ (reference sequence). Unmatched junction bases numbered 9, after V lost 5 bases and J lost 5 bases.

This clonotype has just a few counts. V usage is TRBV6-4 and J usage is TRBJ2-2; TRBD2 agrees at 7 bases. The CDR3 runs to 14 residues. CDR1 MRHNA and CDR2 SNTAGT come from the germline V gene. V lost 8 bases and J lost 4; bases outside the gene matches: 7. The CDR3 reads CASRRERGTGELFF. As DNA, the CDR3 is TGTGCCAGCCGGCGGGAGAGGGGCACCGGGGAGCTGTTTTTT.

A few counts support this clonotype. A much larger clone differs by one base, so this may be a read error. CDR3 amino acids: CSAQIGTSETDTQYF. The CDR3, as DNA: TGCAGTGCCCAGATCGGGACTAGCGAGACAGATACGCAGTATTTT. This chain joins TRBV20-1 and TRBJ2-3, with TRBD2 matching over 10 bases. J gave up 3 bases and V 6 bases, and 9 bases lay outside the gene matches. CDR3 length equals 15 residues. Germline loops: CDR1 DFQATT, CDR2 SNEGSKA (reference sequence).

This clonotype was counted at least ten times. The J gene is TRBJ1-5, the V gene TRBV12-3 or TRBV12-4; 12 bases line up with TRBD1. Trimming removed 8 bases from V and 7 bases from J; junction bases left unmatched: 12. The CDR3 is 16 amino acids. In nucleotides, the CDR3 is TGTGCCAGCTCCCTGGGGGGACAGGGGGCTCGGCAGCCCCAGCATTTT. The encoded protein is CASSLGGQGARQPQHF.

This chain uses TRBV2 with TRBJ1-1; TRBD1 matches 7 bases. CDR1 is SNHLY and CDR2 is FYNNEI in the germline V gene. The CDR3 runs to 15 residues. V was clipped by 4 bases and J by 3 bases; unmatched bases: 8. Written as DNA, the CDR3 is TGTGCCAGCAGTGGGGAGGGGGCTGGGGACACTGAAGCTTTCTTT. It is translated as CASSGEGAGDTEAFF.